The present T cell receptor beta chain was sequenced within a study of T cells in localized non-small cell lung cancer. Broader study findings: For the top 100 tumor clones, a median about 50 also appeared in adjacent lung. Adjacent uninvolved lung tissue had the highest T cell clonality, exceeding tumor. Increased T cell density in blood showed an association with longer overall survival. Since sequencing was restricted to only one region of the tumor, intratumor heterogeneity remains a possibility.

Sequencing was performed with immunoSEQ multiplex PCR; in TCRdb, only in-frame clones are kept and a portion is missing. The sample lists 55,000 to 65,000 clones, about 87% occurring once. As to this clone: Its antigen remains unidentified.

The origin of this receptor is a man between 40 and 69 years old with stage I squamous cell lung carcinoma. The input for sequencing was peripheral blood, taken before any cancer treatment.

The CDR3 region is CASSVEPASYEQYF. CDR3 nucleotides: TGTGCCAGCAGCGTCGAGCCTGCCTCCTACGAGCAGTACTTC. The gene calls are TRBV9 and TRBJ2-7; D uncertain. This CDR3 is built from 14 residues. Germline-derived CDR1 and CDR2 are SGDLS and YYNGEE. Trimming removed 2 bases at V and 0 bases at J, with 9 bases between.